This TCR beta chain was captured by sequencing in a study of cytomegalovirus exposure and HLA in healthy donors (dated by TCRdb to the late 2010s). Notes on the research overall: An earlier analysis of several hundred of the donors reported 276 Gb of sequence data and some 120 million unique TCR beta sequences from approximately 180 million T cells. The study profiled the T cell repertoires of hundreds of subjects by immunosequencing and related them to cytomegalovirus serostatus. HLA typing included class I and class II loci at four-digit resolution. To decide whether each TCR beta V gene segment behaved as functional or pseudogenic, an earlier analysis of some 600 of the donors relied on high-throughput TCR beta sequencing. In a later genetic analysis, genome-wide SNP genotypes for about three fifths of the roughly 670 donors were used, and that subset was treated as a discovery cohort. Donor age, sex, ethnicity and CMV serostatus were compiled alongside the repertoire data. To study patterns of TCR occurrence, a later analysis re-analyzed previously published TCR beta repertoires from 700 or so donors and added high-resolution HLA genotyping. Of the 300 to 500 genotyped donors, approximately 81% were placed in the genetic ancestry cluster associated with self-reported Caucasian donors. On average, roughly 240,000 unique TCR beta nucleotide sequences were sequenced per donor among 350 to 400 genotyped donors of the cohort, with roughly 18% of those sequences being non-productive. Rather than using new phenotypic data, the later analysis identified candidate immune exposures from TCR beta sequences and from how often those sequences occurred across donors. Typing coverage varied by locus: roughly 620-640 donors for A, B, C, DRB1 and DQB1; about 520 for DQA1; more than 600 for DPA1; under 490 for DPB1. Every repertoire in the discovery cohort had been generated on one and the same sequencing platform. The study aimed to test whether signatures of past pathogen exposure could be identified by cataloging public T cell receptors. To predict cytomegalovirus infection status, the study brought together high-throughput TCR immunosequencing, statistical association of individual TCRs with disease status, and machine learning. About 300 gigabases of sequencing data and approximately 80 million unique TCR sequences were included in an early release covering 550 to 800 HLA-typed donors. A separate validation cohort of roughly 130 different subjects was used in addition to the approximately 640-subject first cohort. Because of strong linkage in the cohort, four or five DR-DQ haplotypes were treated as single units for association and clustering.

In total, roughly 670 healthy bone marrow donors made up the cohort. All cohort members were sampled while nominally healthy, although unrecorded immune exposures were likely present. The donor was CMV seropositive and belonged to the group of 250 to 300 seropositive cohort members. A peripheral blood sample was provided by each donor, and peripheral blood mononuclear cells were used for TCR beta sequencing. Genomic DNA extraction from the blood cell samples was performed with the Qiagen DNeasy Blood Extraction Kit. In its sample, this clone was seen once. It has no known antigen specificity. Nothing much larger sits one base from this clone, and base qualities are not available. The CDR3, cysteine through phenylalanine, is 13 amino acids long. The CDR3 DNA has 39 bases and is translated from base 1. V sheds 3 bases and J sheds 7 bases, leaving 12 bases between their ends. Sequences MNHEY (CDR1) and SMNVEV (CDR2) are obtained from the germline V gene (reference sequence).

Library method: the immunoSEQ multiplex PCR assay. For the multiplex PCR, a mixture combining 60 forward primers for TCR Vbeta segments and 13 reverse primers for TCR Jbeta segments was used. A multiplex PCR assay on genomic DNA amplified the CDR3 region of rearranged TCR beta genes. On the Illumina HiSeq System, the amplified TCR beta libraries were sequenced as 87-base-pair reads. The source study handled its data this way. A later analysis tallied approximately 87 million unique TCR beta chains across the 650 to 750 repertoires, and approximately 11 million of those chains were shared by two or more donors. To remove PCR and sequencing errors, raw reads were error-corrected and collapsed into unique sequences using a nearest-neighbor algorithm that merged closely related sequences. Alignment of CDR3 sequences to IMGT reference sequences was used to assign V, D and J gene segments. Each retained sequence needed at least a six-nucleotide match to both a V gene segment and a J gene segment. Rearrangements were called productive when the CDR3 lacked stop codons and stayed in frame with V and J; all others were non-productive. CDR3 was defined by IMGT convention, running from the second conserved V-encoded cysteine to the conserved J-encoded phenylalanine. The earlier analysis of some 540 of the donors excluded any sequence lacking an unambiguous match to a single V gene segment. In an earlier analysis of around 590 of the donors, a V segment was called functional when productive rearrangements were above 56.7%, and segregating when the standard deviation between donors exceeded 5%. A statistical classification framework was built for diagnosing cytomegalovirus status from the catalog of TCR beta chain sequences. A later analysis assigned V and J genes by comparing TCR nucleotide sequences with IMGT/GENE-DB human TR gene sequences. In a later analysis, CDR3 sequences and most-parsimonious VDJ recombination scenarios were assigned using the TCRdist pipeline. In a later analysis, every TCR beta chain was defined by the combination of its CDR3 amino acid sequence and its V-gene family, and reads without a unique V-gene family were dropped. In a later analysis, around 650 highly shared, low-generation-probability nucleotide sequences were removed to address suspected cross-contamination and a sequencing artifact. In a later analysis, a clonal expansion index for each public chain was calculated from normalized within-repertoire ranks of inferred template counts. In a later analysis, generation probabilities were computed using a VDJ recombination model fitted to out-of-frame rearrangements, and the results were checked against IGoR. In a later analysis, TCR-TCR, TCR-HLA and TCR-CMV co-occurrence was scored with hypergeometric tests, and a repertoire-size bias correction was applied to TCR pairs. False discovery rates were estimated in a later analysis by permuting HLA or CMV assignments 20 times. In a later analysis, co-occurring TCRs were grouped with DBSCAN, and TCRdist sequence similarity was added when clustering was performed within HLA-allele-positive subsets. Co-occurrence clustering excluded repertoires with fewer than 30,000 or more than 120,000 public chains, plus five with anomalous nucleotide sharing. The source is immuneACCESS, and TCRdb retained only in-frame sequences with V and J called. Part of the clones is not carried over; for the studies checked, unresolved V genes explain less than half of this, and the remainder is unexplained. V and J calls and clone size are given by that table; D and trimming were obtained from the DNA. Present in this sample are around 76,000 clones, around three quarters of which were seen just once. The ten largest clones take up roughly 9.8% of the sample.

Here is what the overall study found, with its caveats: The earlier analysis of some 540 of the donors excluded roughly 17 rarely observed V segments, including chromosome 9 orphons, because counts were too low. Most TCR sequences were seen in very few donors, while some public TCRs were found in many individuals. In an earlier analysis of some 540 of the donors, most TCR beta V segments appeared in productive rearrangements about 87% or about 30% of the time, broadly matching IMGT annotations. In a later analysis, HLA-associated TCR beta chains were found to be more clonally expanded and to have lower generation probabilities than equally common non-associated chains. Specific HLA alleles were associated with about 17,000 TCR beta sequences at a false discovery rate of 0.05 in a later analysis. The authors suggested that the approach could potentially be extended to other disease states and immunological phenotypes. V-gene and J-gene trimming of TCR beta chains was associated with a missense DCLRE1C variant in a later genetic analysis, and the association was replicated in an independent cohort. In this cohort, only TCR beta chains were sequenced, and detectable features were limited by the absence of alpha or paired-chain data. The classifier was reported to diagnose cytomegalovirus status with high specificity and sensitivity in both the original and validation cohorts. Three of the identified cytomegalovirus-associated TCR beta chains were confirmed in vitro to be specific for cytomegalovirus antigens. HLA typing was unavailable for some donors at each locus, so association tests used only the typed subset. In a later analysis, TCR association rates were found to vary across HLA loci, with the most associated TCRs seen for DRB1 alleles and the fewest for HLA-C alleles. The presence/absence analyses assumed that sequencing depth was roughly uniform across donors, and that assumption may not be true. A total of fewer than 200 TCR beta chains were listed by the study as associated with cytomegalovirus. A group of highly shared sequence variants was considered likely to be a technical artifact of the sequencing pipeline. When HLA alleles, especially DR and DQ, strongly co-occurred, TCR associations were difficult to assign to individual alleles. Compared with the roughly 600-donor mean, donors in an Asian-associated ancestry cluster had fewer N-insertions in productive TCRs, according to a later genetic analysis. A further reported finding was that TCR beta sequences accurately predicted the HLA-A and HLA-B alleles for most subjects in the first cohort. In a later analysis, most CMV-associated TCR beta chains were found to appear HLA-restricted, with HLA associations seemingly driven largely by CMV exposure. In a later analysis, several top co-occurrence clusters were reported to appear linked to parvovirus B19, influenza, CMV and Epstein-Barr virus. The only immune exposure information available for the cohort was CMV serostatus. Some IMGT-functional V segments, including TRBV6-2 and TRBV6-3, could not be distinguished by the 87-base-pair reads and were therefore excluded. Linkage disequilibrium might explain the correlated functional status among segregating V segments, but an unknown experimental factor could not be excluded.

This TCR was recovered from a woman aged 50 to 60 in good health and CMV-seropositive. Sequencing was performed on PBMCs. The V and J genes are TRBV27 and TRBJ1-1; 6 matching bases give a weak D call of TRBD1. The CDR3 in this case is CASSFQDSYEAFF. Here is the DNA: TGTGCCAGCAGTTTCCAGGACAGTTATGAAGCTTTCTTT.